This T cell receptor (beta chain) stems from a study of STAT5B mutations in CD4+ large granular lymphocyte leukemia. Trimming stripped 2 bases from V and 0 bases from J, with 8 bases between. Germline-derived CDR1 and CDR2 are MRHNA and SNTAGT. CDR3 length: 15 amino acids. Repertoires were generated with immunoSEQ multiplex PCR, while TCRdb's copy carries only in-frame clones and drops some. The sample comprises 20,000 to 25,000 clones, around 72% of which are singletons, and 0.65% rests with the top ten. Only a few counts were recorded for this clone. The chain carries TRBV6-4 and TRBJ1-5, with D unclear. This TCR derives from a human donor in good health. The sample taken for sequencing was CD4+ T cells from blood buffy coats. DNA of the CDR3: TGTGCCAGCAGTGACGACTCTTATAGCAATCAGCCCCAGCATTTT. As protein: CASSDDSYSNQPQHF.